This TCR beta chain was retrieved from a study of blood T cell repertoires in COVID-19. Study-level information: Acute and convalescent COVID-19 samples came from the United States, Italy and Spain. Sources were T cells, B-cell-depleted T cells, or PBMCs; the material itself was cDNA or gDNA.

As processed by the authors: Estimation of nucleated cell counts relied on the amplification of reference gene primers. TCRdb's table, derived via immunoSEQ multiplex PCR, lists solely in-frame clones and lacks some. Clone size and the V and J calls come from that table; the DNA yielded D and trimming. The table has about 68,000 clones, more than 70% seen once; the top ten hold more than 3.5%. Germline V gene sequence: CDR1 SGHRS, CDR2 YFSETQ. Trimming cost V 4 bases and J 5 bases; bases outside gene matches: 8. This CDR3 comprises 14 residues. The source material was peripheral blood. The TCR originated in a man aged 50 or older with acute or convalescent COVID-19. The chain combines TRBV5-1 with TRBJ2-7; 8 bases align to TRBD2. CDR3 DNA sequence: TGCGCCAGCAGCGCCAGCGGGAGATACCACGAGCAGTACTTC. Protein sequence: CASSASGRYHEQYF.